Presented here are 12 T cell receptor beta chains from one specimen sequenced in a study of T-cell memory formation after mild COVID-19. Each CDR3 protein is one row after TCRdb ran MiXCR on the 5' RACE reads. This sample has a few hundred thousand distinct CDR3 sequences, with about 11% found just once. Source material: PBMCs or a T cell subset sorted from them (not recorded which). These receptor sequences come from a young man who had mild COVID-19 (a few samples of this study predate the infection). Cell type and time point are not known.

The gene calls are TRBV4-2 and TRBJ2-1; possibly TRBD2 for D (6 bases). Germline CDR1 is LGHNA and CDR2 is YNFKEQ. The CDR3 is 16 amino acids. Trimming removed 5 bases from V and 3 bases from J, with 17 bases in between. The CDR3 reads CASSSGSGADYNEQFF. The CDR3 DNA follows: TGTGCCAGCAGCTCCGGGAGTGGAGCGGACTACAATGAGCAGTTCTTC.

CDR3 nucleotides: TGTGCCAGCAGCTCCATCGAGACTGTAGCGGGGGGGCCCACCTACGAGCAGTACTTC. Amino acid sequence: CASSSIETVAGGPTYEQYF. The chain employs TRBV7-6 and TRBJ2-7; 11 bases are a match to TRBD2. This CDR3 is built from 19 residues. Germline V gene data show CDR1 as SGHVS and CDR2 as FNYEAQ. Unmatched junction bases numbered 16, after V lost 4 bases and J lost 2 bases.

V usage is TRBV6-2 or TRBV6-3 and J usage is TRBJ2-7, with a tentative D call TRBD1 (5 bases). This CDR3 has 15 amino acids. The germline CDR1 and CDR2 sequences are MNHEY and SVGEGT. Trimming shortened V by 4 bases and J by 7 bases, and 20 bases separated the two germline ends. In nucleotides, the CDR3 is TGTGCCAGCAGTTCCGCCGAGGCAGGGCTGGAAGAGCAGTACTTC. It yields the protein CASSSAEAGLEEQYF.

J is TRBJ1-2 and V is TRBV10-3, with a weak D call TRBD1 (6 bases). Germline-derived CDR1 and CDR2 are ENHRY and SYGVKD. CDR3 length: 13 residues. The germline V and J ends were trimmed by 6 bases and 4 bases, with 12 bases remaining between them. The CDR3 sequence: CAIREGGPYGYTF. The CDR3 DNA is TGTGCCATCAGAGAAGGGGGACCCTATGGCTACACCTTC.

This clonotype turned up a few times. The rearrangement uses TRBV18 and TRBJ2-5; unclear D gene. CDR1 and CDR2 (germline): KGHSH, LQKENI. The CDR3 spans 14 residues. V lost 1 base, J lost 0 bases, and 6 bases lay in between. The CDR3 spells CASSPLRDQETQYF. Here the CDR3 DNA reads TGTGCCAGCTCACCACTCAGAGACCAAGAGACCCAGTACTTC.

The chain is built from TRBV5-1 and TRBJ2-2; TRBD1 aligns across 8 bases. CDR3 length: 16 amino acids. Germline lookup yields CDR1 SGHRS and CDR2 YFSETQ. V dropped 1 base and J dropped 7; count of bases not matched to a gene: 9. CDR3 nucleotides: TGCGCCAGCAGCTTGTTCCCGGACAGGGCAATCGGGGAGCTGTTTTTT. Residues: CASSLFPDRAIGELFF.

In this sample, this clonotype turned up many times. The rearrangement links TRBV7-9 to TRBJ2-7, with D maybe TRBD1 (6 bases). Trimming pared 5 bases from V and 5 bases from J, leaving 13 bases between. The CDR3 has 13 residues. Germline V gene lookup returns CDR1 SEHNR and CDR2 FQNEAQ (reference sequence). The CDR3 spells CASSPGTKDEQYV. The CDR3 DNA sequence: TGTGCCAGCAGCCCCGGGACAAAGGACGAGCAGTACGTC.

J is TRBJ1-1 and V is TRBV5-1; possibly TRBD1 for D (5 bases). Germline CDR1 reads SGHRS; CDR2 reads YFSETQ. Trimming cost V 0 bases and J 10 bases, with 13 bases left between them. This CDR3 contains 13 residues. The CDR3 reads CASSLVPTDVAFF. The CDR3 coding sequence is TGCGCCAGCAGCTTGGTGCCGACAGACGTAGCTTTCTTT.

This clonotype has at least ten counts. This sequence joins TRBV5-1 and TRBJ2-5, with D possibly being TRBD1 or TRBD2 (5 bases each). The germline V gene has CDR1 SGHRS and CDR2 YFSETQ. V was trimmed by 2 bases and J by 3 bases, leaving 11 bases between them. The CDR3 runs 14 residues. The CDR3 protein is CASSFAGAEETQYF. Written as DNA, the CDR3 is TGCGCCAGCAGCTTCGCCGGGGCGGAAGAGACCCAGTACTTC.

The V call is TRBV11-2, the J call TRBJ2-7; 9 nucleotides agree with TRBD2. Germline V CDR1 and CDR2: SGHAT, FQNNGV. The CDR3 spans 15 residues. CDR3 loop: CASSSLRGGPSEQCV. The CDR3 nucleotides are TGTGCCAGCAGCTCCCTGCGGGGGGGGCCTTCCGAGCAGTGCGTC.

This clonotype has at least ten counts. Written as DNA, the CDR3 is TGCAGTGCTTCCAAAGAGACCCAGTACTTC. Amino acids: CSASKETQYF. The rearrangement links TRBV20-1 to TRBJ2-5; D is uncertain. With 5 bases removed from V and 3 bases from J, the gap between germline ends came to 4 bases. Per germline, CDR1 DFQATT and CDR2 SNEGSKA (reference sequence). The length of the CDR3 is 10 residues.

The V and J genes are TRBV5-1 and TRBJ1-6; a weak D match, TRBD1 (5 bases). V was clipped by 0 bases and J by 10 bases, with 8 bases between them. The CDR3 totals 13 residues. Germline CDR1 SGHRS, CDR2 YFSETQ. Written as DNA, the CDR3 is TGCGCCAGCAGCTTGGAGGGGAGCTCACCCCTCCACTTT. As protein: CASSLEGSSPLHF.